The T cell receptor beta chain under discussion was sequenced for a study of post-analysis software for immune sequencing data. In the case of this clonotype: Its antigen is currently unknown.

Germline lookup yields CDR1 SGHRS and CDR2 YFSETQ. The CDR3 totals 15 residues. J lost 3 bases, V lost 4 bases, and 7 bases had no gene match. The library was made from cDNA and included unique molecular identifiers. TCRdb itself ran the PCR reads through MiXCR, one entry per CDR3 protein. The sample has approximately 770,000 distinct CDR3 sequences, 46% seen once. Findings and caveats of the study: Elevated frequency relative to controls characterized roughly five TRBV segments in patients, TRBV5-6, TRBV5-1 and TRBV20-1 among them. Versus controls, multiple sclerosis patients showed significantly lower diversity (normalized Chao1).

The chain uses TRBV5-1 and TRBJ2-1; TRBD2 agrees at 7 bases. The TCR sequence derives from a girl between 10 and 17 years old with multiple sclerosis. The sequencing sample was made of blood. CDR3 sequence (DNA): TGCGCCAGCAGCCCGAGCGCGGGAGTCTACAATGAGCAGTTCTTC. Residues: CASSPSAGVYNEQFF.